This T cell receptor (beta chain) was found in a study of molecular identifiers for immune sequencing clone quantification. Background on the study: Sequencing covered four of five parts into which replicate RNA from roughly 18,000 or 92,000 naive CD8 cells was split.

Every naive CD8 library was made from between about 20,000 and 1,100,000 sorted cells with 10%, 30% or 50% RNA. CD8+CD4-CCR7+CD45RA+ sorting gave the naive CD8 T cells. This clonotype was counted many times. Its antigen is undetermined. Study-level findings and limits: Reports indicate spiked Jurkat TCR RNA from one cell could be found among about a million naive cells.

Germline V gene data show CDR1 as SGDLS and CDR2 as YYNGEE. V lost 4 bases to trimming and J lost 1 base, with 18 bases between them. This CDR3 comprises 18 residues. TCRdb re-called the PCR reads through MiXCR, storing one row per CDR3 protein. The sample holds 60,000 to 70,000 distinct CDR3 sequences, 19% seen once. The specimen was naive CD8+ T cells from blood, with Jurkat cell RNA spiked in. The subset is: FACS-sorted CD8+CD4-CCR7+CD45RA+ naive T cells. The sequence came from a human donor in good health. Some libraries in this study had Jurkat cell RNA spiked in. J is TRBJ2-6 and V is TRBV9; perhaps D is TRBD1 or TRBD2 (5 bases each). In DNA form, the CDR3 reads TGTGCCAGCAGCATTCCGGGACGTCTTTTATCTGGGGCCAACGTCCTGACTTTC. This encodes CASSIPGRLLSGANVLTF. Full variable domain (remainder filled in from reference TRBV9 and TRBJ2-6): DSGVTQTPKHLITATGQRVTLRCSPRSGDLSVYWYQQSLDQGLQFLIQYYNGEERAKGNILERFSAQQFPDLHSELNLSSLELGDSALYFCASSIPGRLLSGANVLTFGAGSRLTVL.